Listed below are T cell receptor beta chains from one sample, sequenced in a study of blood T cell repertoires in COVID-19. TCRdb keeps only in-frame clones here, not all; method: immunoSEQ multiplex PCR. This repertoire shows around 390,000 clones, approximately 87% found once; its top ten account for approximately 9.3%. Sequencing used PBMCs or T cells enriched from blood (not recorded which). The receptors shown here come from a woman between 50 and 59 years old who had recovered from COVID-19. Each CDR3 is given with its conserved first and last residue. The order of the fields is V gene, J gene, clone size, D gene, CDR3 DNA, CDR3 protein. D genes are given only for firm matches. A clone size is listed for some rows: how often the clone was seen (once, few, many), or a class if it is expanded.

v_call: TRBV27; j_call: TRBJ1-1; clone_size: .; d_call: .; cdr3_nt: TGTGCCAGCAGTGATGGACTCTCCTTCCCTGGAGAAGCTTTCTTT; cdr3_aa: CASSDGLSFPGEAFF
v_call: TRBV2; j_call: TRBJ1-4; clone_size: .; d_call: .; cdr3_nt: TGTGCCAGCAGTGAAGCGCTACAGGGAGAAGATGAAAAACTGTTTTTT; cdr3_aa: CASSEALQGEDEKLFF
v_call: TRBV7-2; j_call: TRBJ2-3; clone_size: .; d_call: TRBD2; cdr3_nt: TGTGCCAGCAGCTTAGAGGGGACTCTAGCGGGGTTGGATACGCAGTATTTT; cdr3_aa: CASSLEGTLAGLDTQYF
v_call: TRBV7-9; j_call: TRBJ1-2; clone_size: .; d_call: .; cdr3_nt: TGTGCCAGCAGCTTAGACAGTTCCTATGGCTACACCTTC; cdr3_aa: CASSLDSSYGYTF
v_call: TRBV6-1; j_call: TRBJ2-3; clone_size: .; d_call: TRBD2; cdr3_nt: TGTGCCAGCAGTGAAGGGTTTGCGGGGGGGCAGGATACGCAGTATTTT; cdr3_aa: CASSEGFAGGQDTQYF
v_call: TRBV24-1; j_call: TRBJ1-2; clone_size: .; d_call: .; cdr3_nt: TGTGCCACCAGTGATCAGGGGAGCTTCTATGGCTACACCTTC; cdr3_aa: CATSDQGSFYGYTF
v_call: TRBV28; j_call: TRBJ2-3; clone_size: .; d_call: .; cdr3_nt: TGTGCCAGCATCGAGGCCCTTGCAGATACGCAGTATTTT; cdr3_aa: CASIEALADTQYF
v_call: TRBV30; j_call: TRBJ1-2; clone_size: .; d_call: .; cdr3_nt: TGTGCCTGGATGGCTGAGGCTTCCTATGGCTACACCTTC; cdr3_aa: CAWMAEASYGYTF
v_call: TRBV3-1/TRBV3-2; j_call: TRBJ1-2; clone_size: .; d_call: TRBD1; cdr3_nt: TGTGCCAGCAGCTACACCCTCGGACAGGGTCTTGGCTACACCTTC; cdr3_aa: CASSYTLGQGLGYTF
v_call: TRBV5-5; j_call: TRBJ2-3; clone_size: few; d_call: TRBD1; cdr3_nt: TGTGCCAGCAGCTTGGGGACAGGGGTTGGCACAGATACGCAGTATTTT; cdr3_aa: CASSLGTGVGTDTQYF
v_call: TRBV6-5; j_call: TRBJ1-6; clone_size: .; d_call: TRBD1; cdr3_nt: TGTGCCAGCAGAACCGGACAGGTAGATTCACCCCTCCACTTT; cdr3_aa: CASRTGQVDSPLHF
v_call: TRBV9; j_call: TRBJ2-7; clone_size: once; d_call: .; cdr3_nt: TGTGCCAGCAGCGTAGGGGTCCCCCGTGGAGTAAGCGAGCAGTACTTC; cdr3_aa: CASSVGVPRGVSEQYF
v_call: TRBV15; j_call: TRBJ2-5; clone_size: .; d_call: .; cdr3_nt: TGTGCCACCAGCAGAGTTTTCATGCTCTCGGTCGAGACCCAGTACTTC; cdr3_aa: CATSRVFMLSVETQYF
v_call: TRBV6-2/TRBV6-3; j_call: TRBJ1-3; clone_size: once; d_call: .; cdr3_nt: TGTGCCAGCAGTTACTCGAATGTCGCCTACTCTGGAAACACCATATATTTT; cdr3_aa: CASSYSNVAYSGNTIYF
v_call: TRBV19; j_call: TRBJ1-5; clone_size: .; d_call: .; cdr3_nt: TGTGCCAGTAGATCGGGCAATCAGCCCCAGCATTTT; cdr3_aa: CASRSGNQPQHF
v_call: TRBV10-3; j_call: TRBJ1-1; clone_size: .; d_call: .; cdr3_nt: TGTGCCATCAGTGAGCGGGAGAGCTTTACAGGGAACACTGAAGCTTTCTTT; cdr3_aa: CAISERESFTGNTEAFF
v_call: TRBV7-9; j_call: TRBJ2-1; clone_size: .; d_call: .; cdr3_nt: TGTGCCAGCAGCTTACCAGCAGGGCTCCACAATGAGCAGTTCTTC; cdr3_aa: CASSLPAGLHNEQFF
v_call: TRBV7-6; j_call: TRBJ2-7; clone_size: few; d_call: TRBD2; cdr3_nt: TGTGCCAGCAGCTTAGCTAGCGGGGGGGCCTACGAGCAGTACTTC; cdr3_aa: CASSLASGGAYEQYF
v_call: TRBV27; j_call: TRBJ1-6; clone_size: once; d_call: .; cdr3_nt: TGTGCCAGCAGTTTAGTTTATTTCACAGGCGAAAGCTCCTATAATTCACCCCTCCACTTT; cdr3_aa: CASSLVYFTGESSYNSPLHF
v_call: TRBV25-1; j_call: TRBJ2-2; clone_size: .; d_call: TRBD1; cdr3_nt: TGTGCCAGCAGGGGGACAGGTATGGCCGGGGAGCTGTTTTTT; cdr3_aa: CASRGTGMAGELFF
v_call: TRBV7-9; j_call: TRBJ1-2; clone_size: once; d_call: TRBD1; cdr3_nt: TGTGCCAGCAGCTTAGAGCAGGGGGCGCGTAATGGCTACACCTTC; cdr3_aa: CASSLEQGARNGYTF
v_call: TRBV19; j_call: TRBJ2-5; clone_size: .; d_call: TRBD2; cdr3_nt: TGTGCCAGTACTAGCGGGGGGCTTGAGACCCAGTACTTC; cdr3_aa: CASTSGGLETQYF
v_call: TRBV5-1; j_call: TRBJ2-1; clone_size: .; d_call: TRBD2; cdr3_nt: TGCGCCAGCAGCCCTGGTCGGTTTCTAGCGGGGGAAAGATACAATGAGCAGTTCTTC; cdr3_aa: CASSPGRFLAGERYNEQFF
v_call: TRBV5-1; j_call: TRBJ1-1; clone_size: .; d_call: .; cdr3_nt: TGCGCCAGCAGCCTTCCGGAGGGCATGAACACTGAAGCTTTCTTT; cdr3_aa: CASSLPEGMNTEAFF
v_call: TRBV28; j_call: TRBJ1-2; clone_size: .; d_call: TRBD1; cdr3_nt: TGTGCCAGCAGCGAGGACAGGCTCTATGGCTACACCTTC; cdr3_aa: CASSEDRLYGYTF
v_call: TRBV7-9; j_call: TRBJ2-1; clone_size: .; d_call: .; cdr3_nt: TGTGCCAGCAGCTTAGGGCGGGCTACATGGGATGAGCAGTTCTTC; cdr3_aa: CASSLGRATWDEQFF
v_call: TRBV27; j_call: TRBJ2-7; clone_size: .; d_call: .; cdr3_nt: TGTGCCAGCAGTTTAGTAGGGGGTAGGGAGCAGTACTTC; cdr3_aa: CASSLVGGREQYF
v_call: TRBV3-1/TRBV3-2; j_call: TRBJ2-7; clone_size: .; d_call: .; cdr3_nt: TGTGCCAGCAGCCGCGGACAGCCGGGGGGCGAGCAGTACTTC; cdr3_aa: CASSRGQPGGEQYF
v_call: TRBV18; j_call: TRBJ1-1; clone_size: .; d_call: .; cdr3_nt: TGTGCCAGCTCACCTCGGGGGGGCGCCTCGGACACTGAAGCTTTCTTT; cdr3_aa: CASSPRGGASDTEAFF
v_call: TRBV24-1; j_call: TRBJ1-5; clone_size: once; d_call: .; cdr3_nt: TGTGCCACCAGTGATGGGCAGGTCAATCAGCCCCAGCATTTT; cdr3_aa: CATSDGQVNQPQHF
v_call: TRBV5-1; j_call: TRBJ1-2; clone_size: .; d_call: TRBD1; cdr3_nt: TGCGCCAGCAGGCCAGGGGGTAACTATGGCTACACCTTC; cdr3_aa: CASRPGGNYGYTF
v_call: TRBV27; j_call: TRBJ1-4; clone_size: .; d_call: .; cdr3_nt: TGTGCCAGCAGTTTATCTATGAGGAATGAAAAACTGTTTTTT; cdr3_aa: CASSLSMRNEKLFF
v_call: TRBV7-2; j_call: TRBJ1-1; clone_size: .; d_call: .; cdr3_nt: TGTGCCAGCAGCTTAGCGTTGGGGGGGAACACTGAAGCTTTCTTT; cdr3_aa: CASSLALGGNTEAFF
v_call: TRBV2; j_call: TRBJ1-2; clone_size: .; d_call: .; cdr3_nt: TGTGCCGCTTGGGGCCTCGCCCGGGTATTCTATGGCTACACCTTC; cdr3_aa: CAAWGLARVFYGYTF
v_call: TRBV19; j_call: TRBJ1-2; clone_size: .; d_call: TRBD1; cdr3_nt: TGTGCCAGTAGCGGGGACAGAAGTAACTATGGCTACACCTTC; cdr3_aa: CASSGDRSNYGYTF